Below, 7 T cell receptor beta chains from the same sample are listed, as sequenced in a study of response to subunit inactivated influenza vaccine. Using its own MiXCR run on the RT-PCR reads, TCRdb lists one record per CDR3 protein. The sample lists about half a million distinct CDR3 sequences; 25% were seen once. Sequencing was performed on CD4+ T cells sorted from PBMCs, taken approximately 5 days after vaccination. The source is a man in his forties or fifties who received an inactivated influenza vaccine.

The V gene is TRBV2, the J gene TRBJ2-1; TRBD2 aligns across 9 bases. The CDR3 length is 16 residues. Germline CDR1 SNHLY, CDR2 FYNNEI. V lost 5 bases and J lost 8; bases outside the gene matches: 13. For the CDR3, the DNA is TGTGCCAGCAGTCTATCTAGCGGGGTCGCTGCCCATGAGCAGTTCTTC. Its translation is CASSLSSGVAAHEQFF.

The chain is built from TRBV20-1 and TRBJ2-7; no reliable D call. Germline assignment: CDR1 DFQATT and CDR2 SNEGSKA (reference sequence). Trimming shortened V by 6 bases and J by 6 bases, and 18 bases separated the two germline ends. The CDR3 runs to 13 residues. CDR3 amino acids: CSASSQVEAEQYF. The CDR3 DNA reads TGCAGTGCAAGTTCGCAGGTCGAAGCCGAGCAGTACTTC.

A few counts support this clonotype. This chain uses TRBV10-3 with TRBJ1-2, with 9 bases matching TRBD1. The V gene end was trimmed by 6 bases and the J gene end by 2 bases; junction bases not matched to a gene: 4. The germline V gene encodes CDR1 ENHRY and CDR2 SYGVKD. The CDR3 loop spans 14 amino acids. The CDR3 DNA is TGTGCCATCAGAAGGACAGGGGCAAACTATGGCTACACCTTC. Protein product: CAIRRTGANYGYTF.

The chain combines TRBV6-1 with TRBJ2-1, with TRBD2 matching 9 bases. Germline loops: CDR1 MNHNS, CDR2 SASEGT. V shed 4 bases and J 3 bases; nucleotides not matched to a gene: 7. The length of the CDR3 is 16 residues. CDR3 sequence (DNA): TGTGCCAGCAGTGGAGCTAGCGGGATAGGCTACAATGAGCAGTTCTTC. This gives the protein CASSGASGIGYNEQFF.

This clonotype was seen more than once but under ten times. The DNA of the CDR3 is TGCAGTGCTAGCATCAGCGGACTCTACGAGCAGTACTTC. Residues: CSASISGLYEQYF. This chain connects TRBV20-1 to TRBJ2-7; possible D gene TRBD2, 5 bases. V was cut by 3 bases and J by 3 bases, with 12 bases left in between. Germline CDR1 reads DFQATT; CDR2 reads SNEGSKA (reference sequence). There are 13 residues in the CDR3.

Ten or more counts support this clonotype. This sequence joins TRBV10-3 and TRBJ2-3, with a possible D match to TRBD2 (6 bases). CDR3 length: 15 residues. Germline V gene lookup returns CDR1 ENHRY and CDR2 SYGVKD. V lost 10 bases to trimming and J lost 6 bases, with 23 bases between them. CDR3 protein: CATWSRDSAGDTQYF. The CDR3 region has the DNA TGTGCCACCTGGAGCCGGGACTCGGCGGGGGATACGCAGTATTTT.

V gene TRBV18 combines with J gene TRBJ1-4; tentatively, D is TRBD1 (5 bases). V was cut by 6 bases and J by 4 bases, with 12 bases left in between. The V gene's germline CDR1 is KGHSH and CDR2 LQKENI. The CDR3 runs to 14 residues. CDR3 nucleotides: TGTGCCAGCTCGGAAGGGGCTGTTAATGAAAAACTGTTTTTT. Amino acids: CASSEGAVNEKLFF.